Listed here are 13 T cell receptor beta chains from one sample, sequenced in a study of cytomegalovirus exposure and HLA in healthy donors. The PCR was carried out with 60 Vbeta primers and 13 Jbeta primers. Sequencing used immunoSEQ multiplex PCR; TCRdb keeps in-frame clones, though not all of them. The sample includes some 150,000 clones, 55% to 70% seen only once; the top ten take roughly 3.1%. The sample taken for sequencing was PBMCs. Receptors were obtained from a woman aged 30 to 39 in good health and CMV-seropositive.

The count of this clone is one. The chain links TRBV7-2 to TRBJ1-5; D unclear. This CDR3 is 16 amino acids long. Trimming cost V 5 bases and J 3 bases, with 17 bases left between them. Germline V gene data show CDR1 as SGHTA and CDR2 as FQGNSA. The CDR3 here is CASSPPGQLYNQPQHF. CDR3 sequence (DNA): TGTGCCAGCAGCCCTCCGGGTCAGCTATACAATCAGCCCCAGCATTTT.

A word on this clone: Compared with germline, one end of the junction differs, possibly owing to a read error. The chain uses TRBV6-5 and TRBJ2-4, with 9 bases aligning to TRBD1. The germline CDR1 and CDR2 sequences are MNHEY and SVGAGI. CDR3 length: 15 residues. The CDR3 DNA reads TGTGCCAGCAGTTACTCGACGTCGGGGACAGGGACCGGGGGCTTC. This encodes CASSYSTSGTGTGGF.

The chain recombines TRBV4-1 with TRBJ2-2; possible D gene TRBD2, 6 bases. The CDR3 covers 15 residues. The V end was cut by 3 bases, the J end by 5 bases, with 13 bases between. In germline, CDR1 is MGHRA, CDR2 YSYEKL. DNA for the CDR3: TGCGCCAGCAGCCATGTGGAGGGGTCAACCGGGGAGCTGTTTTTT. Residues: CASSHVEGSTGELFF.

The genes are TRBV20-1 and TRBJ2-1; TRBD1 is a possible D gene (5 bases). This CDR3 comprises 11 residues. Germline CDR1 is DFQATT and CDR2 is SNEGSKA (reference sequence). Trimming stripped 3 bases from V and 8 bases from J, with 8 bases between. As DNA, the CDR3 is TGCAGTGCTAGGCAGGGCTATGAGCAGTTCTTC. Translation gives CSARQGYEQFF.

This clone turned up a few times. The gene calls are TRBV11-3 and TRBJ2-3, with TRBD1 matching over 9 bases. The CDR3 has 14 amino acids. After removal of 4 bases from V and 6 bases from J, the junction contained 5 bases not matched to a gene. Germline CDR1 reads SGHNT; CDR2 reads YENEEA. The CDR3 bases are TGTGCCAGCAGCTCGAACAGGGGGCGCGATACGCAGTATTTT. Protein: CASSSNRGRDTQYF.

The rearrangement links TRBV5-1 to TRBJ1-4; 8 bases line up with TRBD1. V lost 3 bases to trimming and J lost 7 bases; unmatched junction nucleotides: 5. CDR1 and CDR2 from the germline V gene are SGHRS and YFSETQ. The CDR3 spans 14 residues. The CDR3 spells CASSSGGQVEKLFF. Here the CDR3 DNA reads TGCGCCAGCAGCTCCGGGGGACAGGTTGAAAAACTGTTTTTT.

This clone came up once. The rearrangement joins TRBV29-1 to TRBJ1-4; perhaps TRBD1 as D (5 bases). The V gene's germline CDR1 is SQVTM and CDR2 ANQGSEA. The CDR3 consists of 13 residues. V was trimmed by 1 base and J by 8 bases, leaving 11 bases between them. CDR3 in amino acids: CSVEANRGEKLFF. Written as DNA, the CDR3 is TGCAGCGTTGAAGCAAACCGGGGGGAAAAACTGTTTTTT.

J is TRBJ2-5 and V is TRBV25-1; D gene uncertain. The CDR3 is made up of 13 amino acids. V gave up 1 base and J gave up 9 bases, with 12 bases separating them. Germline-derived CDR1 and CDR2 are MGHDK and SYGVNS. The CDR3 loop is CASSEFIHEAQYF. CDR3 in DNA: TGTGCCAGCAGTGAATTTATACACGAGGCCCAGTACTTC.

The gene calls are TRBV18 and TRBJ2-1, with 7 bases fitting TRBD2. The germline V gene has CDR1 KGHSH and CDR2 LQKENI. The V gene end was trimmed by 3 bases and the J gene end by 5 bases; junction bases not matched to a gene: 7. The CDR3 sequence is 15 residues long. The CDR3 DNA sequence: TGTGCCAGCTCACCTCCTAGCGGAATCAACAATGAGCAGTTCTTC. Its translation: CASSPPSGINNEQFF.

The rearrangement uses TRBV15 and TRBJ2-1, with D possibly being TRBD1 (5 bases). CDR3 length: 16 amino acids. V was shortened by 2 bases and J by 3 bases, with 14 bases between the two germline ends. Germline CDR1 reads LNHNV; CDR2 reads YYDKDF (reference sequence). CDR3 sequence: CATSRYYRNFYNEQFF. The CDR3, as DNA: TGTGCCACCAGCAGATACTACAGGAACTTCTACAATGAGCAGTTCTTC. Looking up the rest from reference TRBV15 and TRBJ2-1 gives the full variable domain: DAMVIQNPRYQVTQFGKPVTLSCSQTLNHNVMYWYQQKSSQAPKLLFHYYDKDFNNEADTPDNFQSRRPNTSFCFLDIRSPGLGDTAMYLCATSRYYRNFYNEQFFGPGTRLTVL.

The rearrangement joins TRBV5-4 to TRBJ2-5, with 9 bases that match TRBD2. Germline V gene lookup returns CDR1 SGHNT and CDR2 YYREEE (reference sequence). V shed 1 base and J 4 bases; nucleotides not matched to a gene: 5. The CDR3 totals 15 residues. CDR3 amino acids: CASSLSSGDRETQYF. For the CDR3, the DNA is TGTGCCAGCAGCTTGTCTAGCGGGGACCGAGAGACCCAGTACTTC.

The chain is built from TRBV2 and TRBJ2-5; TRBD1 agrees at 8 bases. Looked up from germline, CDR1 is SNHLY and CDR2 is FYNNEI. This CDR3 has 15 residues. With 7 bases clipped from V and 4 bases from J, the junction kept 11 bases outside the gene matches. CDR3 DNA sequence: TGTGCCAGCATAATACGACAGGGGAGCTCAGAGACCCAGTACTTC. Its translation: CASIIRQGSSETQYF.

For the CDR3, the DNA is TGTGCCAGCAGTGGCGGGGGGGCCACAGATACGCAGTATTTT. This codes for CASSGGGATDTQYF. This chain links TRBV6-4 with TRBJ2-3, with 9 bases matching TRBD2. The CDR3 contains 14 residues. J lost 2 bases, V lost 4 bases, and 1 base had no gene match. CDR1 and CDR2 from the germline V gene are MRHNA and SNTAGT.